Detailed here is one T cell receptor beta chain. The data belong to a study of blood T cell repertoires in COVID-19. Study details: The United States, Italy and Spain were the sources of the acute and convalescent COVID-19 samples.

In the original analysis: Estimates of nucleated cell counts were drawn from the amplification of reference gene primers. The data were produced by immunoSEQ multiplex PCR, yet TCRdb's version contains in-frame clones alone and is incomplete. That table supplies the V and J calls and clone size; D and trimming were determined from the DNA. The sample lists 390,000 or so clones; roughly 90% were seen once. This CDR3 has 17 amino acids. With 4 bases clipped from V and 8 bases from J, the junction kept 19 bases outside the gene matches. Looked up from germline, CDR1 is SNHLY and CDR2 is FYNNEI. The sequenced sample consisted of peripheral blood. The gene calls are TRBV2 and TRBJ2-7; TRBD1 agrees at 8 bases. The receptor's source is a young man with active or convalescent COVID-19. CDR3 protein: CASSVLDRAVYGAKQYF. In nucleotides, the CDR3 is TGTGCCAGCAGTGTTTTGGACAGGGCCGTATATGGAGCAAAGCAGTACTTC. Based on the CDR3 plus reference TRBV2 and TRBJ2-7, the full variable domain is EPEVTQTPSHQVTQMGQEVILRCVPISNHLYFYWYRQILGQKVEFLVSFYNNEISEKSEIFDDQFSVERPDGSNFTLKIRSTKLEDSAMYFCASSVLDRAVYGAKQYFGPGTRLTVT.